This paragraph covers one T cell receptor (beta chain) sequence. At one boundary the junction diverges from the germline segment, which might be a read error. This specimen belongs to a study of shared clonotypes between healthy human individuals. Data came from immunoSEQ multiplex PCR; TCRdb stores just in-frame clones and leaves some out. Among millions of clones listed, around 90% were seen once. The CDR3 runs 16 residues. In germline, CDR1 is LNHDA, CDR2 SQIVND (reference sequence). Sample: naive CD4+ T cells sorted from blood. Subset denoted: CD45RA+ positively selected. The chain recombines TRBV19 with TRBJ1-3; D remains ambiguous. The clonotype originates from a man aged 18 to 35 in good health. The CDR3 sequence: CASSAAGRYSGNIIYF. CDR3 bases: TGTGCCAGTAGTGCCGCCGGACGCTACTCTGGAAACATCATATATTTT.